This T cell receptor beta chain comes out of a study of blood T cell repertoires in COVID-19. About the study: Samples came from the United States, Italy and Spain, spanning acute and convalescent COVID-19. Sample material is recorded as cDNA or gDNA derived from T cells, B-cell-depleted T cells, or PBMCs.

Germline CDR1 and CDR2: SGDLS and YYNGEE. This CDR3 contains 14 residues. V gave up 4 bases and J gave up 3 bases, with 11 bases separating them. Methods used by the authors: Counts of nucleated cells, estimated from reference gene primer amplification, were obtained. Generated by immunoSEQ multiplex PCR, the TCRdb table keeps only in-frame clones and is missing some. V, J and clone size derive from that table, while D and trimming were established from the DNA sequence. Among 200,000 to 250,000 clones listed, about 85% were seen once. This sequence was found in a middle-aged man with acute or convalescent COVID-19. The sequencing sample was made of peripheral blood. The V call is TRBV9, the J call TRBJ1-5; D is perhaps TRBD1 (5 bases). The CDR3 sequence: CASSPGGFNQPQHF. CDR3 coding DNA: TGTGCCAGCAGCCCCGGGGGGTTCAATCAGCCCCAGCATTTT. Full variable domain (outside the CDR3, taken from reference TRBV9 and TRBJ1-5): DSGVTQTPKHLITATGQRVTLRCSPRSGDLSVYWYQQSLDQGLQFLIQYYNGEERAKGNILERFSAQQFPDLHSELNLSSLELGDSALYFCASSPGGFNQPQHFGDGTRLSIL.